Below are 14 T cell receptor beta chains sequenced from a single sample in a study of blood T cell repertoires in COVID-19. Clones were read by immunoSEQ multiplex PCR, and TCRdb kept only the in-frame ones, dropping some. The data contain about 180,000 clones, about 88% of them singletons. Material for sequencing was PBMCs or T cells enriched from blood (not recorded which). The receptors here all came from a woman between 18 and 30 years old who had recovered from COVID-19.

This clone was seen just once. This chain joins TRBV11-2 and TRBJ1-4, with D tentatively TRBD1 (5 bases). Trimming shortened V by 5 bases and J by 8 bases, and 18 bases separated the two germline ends. Germline assignment: CDR1 SGHAT and CDR2 FQNNGV. The CDR3 is 15 amino acids. CDR3 sequence reads: CASSTLKGIGEKLFF. The CDR3 DNA reads TGTGCCAGCAGCACCCTGAAGGGGATTGGGGAAAAACTGTTTTTT.

The chain recombines TRBV12-3 or TRBV12-4 with TRBJ1-5; tentatively, D is TRBD1 (5 bases). V was cut by 2 bases and J by 6 bases, with 8 bases left in between. This CDR3 is 13 amino acids long. The CDR3 sequence is CASSLSGGQPQHF. The CDR3 DNA is TGTGCCAGCAGTTTATCGGGGGGTCAGCCCCAGCATTTT.

This rearrangement joins TRBV2 to TRBJ1-1; a weak D match, TRBD1 (5 bases). Germline V gene lookup returns CDR1 SNHLY and CDR2 FYNNEI. Deletions cut 5 bases from V and 3 bases from J, with 10 bases between. The CDR3 has 13 amino acids. CDR3 nucleotide sequence: TGTGCCAGCAGTTCGACAGAGGACACTGAAGCTTTCTTT. Its translation is CASSSTEDTEAFF.

The rearrangement joins TRBV6-5 to TRBJ2-5; 8 positions match TRBD2. V gave up 6 bases and J gave up 5 bases; unmatched junction bases: 11. Germline V CDR1 and CDR2: MNHEY, SVGAGI. This CDR3 contains 15 residues. Here the CDR3 reads CASSTWREVWETQYF. The CDR3 DNA is TGTGCCAGCAGCACCTGGCGGGAGGTCTGGGAGACCCAGTACTTC.

The chain links TRBV7-6 to TRBJ2-7, with D hard to call. The CDR3 is made up of 17 amino acids. V shed 1 base and J shed 2 bases, with 18 bases lying between them. The germline CDR1 and CDR2 sequences are SGHVS and FNYEAQ. CDR3 DNA sequence: TGTGCCAGCAGCTTAGAAGCGTATTCAGTATCCCCCTACGAGCAGTACTTC. It yields the protein CASSLEAYSVSPYEQYF.

The chain recombines TRBV5-5 with TRBJ1-1, with TRBD1 identical over 8 bases. Germline CDR1 is SGHKS and CDR2 is YYEKEE (reference sequence). The CDR3 has 15 amino acids. Trimming took 4 bases from V and 4 from J; bases not matched to a gene: 9. The CDR3 loop reads CASSDVRQGFTEAFF. The DNA for the CDR3 is TGTGCCAGCAGCGACGTACGACAGGGGTTCACTGAAGCTTTCTTT.

The chain joins TRBV19 to TRBJ1-1, with D uncertain. Germline CDR1 is LNHDA and CDR2 is SQIVND (reference sequence). The CDR3 is 13 amino acids. Trimming stripped 3 bases from V and 5 bases from J, with 10 bases between. The CDR3 loop reads CASSMVQNTEAFF. In DNA, the CDR3 is TGTGCCAGTAGTATGGTCCAGAATACTGAAGCTTTCTTT.

This clone was recorded a few times. The chain is built from TRBV28 and TRBJ1-3; TRBD1 matches 8 bases. V trimming: 6 bases; J trimming: 12 bases; junction bases outside the gene matches: 7. The length of the CDR3 is 12 residues. Germline CDR1 MDHEN, CDR2 SYDVKM. The CDR3 nucleotides read TGTGCCAGCAGCTCGACAGGGGCAGGCATATATTTT. This encodes CASSSTGAGIYF.

The sample holds a few counts of this clone. This chain links TRBV5-4 with TRBJ1-1; D is ambiguous. The CDR3 is 15 residues long. CDR1 is SGHNT and CDR2 is YYREEE in the germline V gene (reference sequence). V lost 0 bases, J lost 1 base, and 10 bases lay in between. Written as DNA, the CDR3 is TGTGCCAGCAGCTTGGCTGGAGGAGCGAACACTGAAGCTTTCTTT. Its protein product is CASSLAGGANTEAFF.

The chain links TRBV19 to TRBJ2-7, with 10 bases fitting TRBD2. CDR1 and CDR2 (germline): LNHDA, SQIVND (reference sequence). There are 15 residues in the CDR3. V shed 4 bases, J shed 4 bases, and the junction held 7 bases outside the gene matches. The CDR3 loop reads CASSRSGGAVYEQYF. The DNA of the CDR3 is TGTGCCAGTAGTAGGAGCGGGGGGGCCGTTTACGAGCAGTACTTC.

The chain employs TRBV5-1 and TRBJ2-7; 8 bases match TRBD2. The CDR3 contains 14 residues. V lost 0 bases and J lost 6; bases outside the gene matches: 5. Germline loops: CDR1 SGHRS, CDR2 YFSETQ. The CDR3 DNA reads TGCGCCAGCAGCTTGGTAGCGGGGTCCGCCGAGCAGTACTTC. It translates to CASSLVAGSAEQYF.

V usage is TRBV11-2 and J usage is TRBJ1-2, with a possible D match to TRBD1 (5 bases). Germline V gene data show CDR1 as SGHAT and CDR2 as FQNNGV. With 0 bases removed from V and 4 bases from J, the gap between germline ends came to 12 bases. The CDR3 is 15 amino acids. The CDR3 region has the DNA TGTGCCAGCAGCTTAGACAGGACAAACCGCTATGGCTACACCTTC. It encodes CASSLDRTNRYGYTF.

In this sample, this clone turned up a few times. The chain employs TRBV4-1 and TRBJ2-7; 11 nucleotides align to TRBD1. This CDR3 has 17 residues. V lost 4 bases, J lost 5 bases, and 13 bases stayed unmatched. The germline V gene has CDR1 MGHRA and CDR2 YSYEKL. The CDR3, as DNA: TGCGCCAGCAGCCCGCTGAACGTCAGGACAGGGGGCAACGAGCAGTACTTC. Its translation is CASSPLNVRTGGNEQYF.

In this sample, this clone turned up a few times. The rearrangement uses TRBV19 and TRBJ2-5; 10 bases match TRBD1. V shed 5 bases and J 4 bases; nucleotides not matched to a gene: 7. The CDR3 has 15 residues. Per the germline V gene, CDR1 is LNHDA and CDR2 is SQIVND (reference sequence). Here the CDR3 reads CASSPKTGGPETQYF. The CDR3 nucleotides read TGTGCCAGTAGTCCCAAGACAGGGGGCCCAGAGACCCAGTACTTC.